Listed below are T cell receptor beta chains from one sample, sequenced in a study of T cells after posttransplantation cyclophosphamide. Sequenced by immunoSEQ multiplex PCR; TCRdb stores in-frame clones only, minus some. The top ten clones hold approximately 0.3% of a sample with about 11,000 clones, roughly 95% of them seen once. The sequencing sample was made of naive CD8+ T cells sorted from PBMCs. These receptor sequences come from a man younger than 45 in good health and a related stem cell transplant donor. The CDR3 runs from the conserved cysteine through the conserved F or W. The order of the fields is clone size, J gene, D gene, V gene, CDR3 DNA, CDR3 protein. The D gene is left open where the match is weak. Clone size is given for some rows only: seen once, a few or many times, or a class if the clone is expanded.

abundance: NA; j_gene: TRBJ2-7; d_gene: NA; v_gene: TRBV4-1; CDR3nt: TGCGCCAGCAGCCAAGAACCCACAGCCTCCTACGAGCAGTACTTC; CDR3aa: CASSQEPTASYEQYF
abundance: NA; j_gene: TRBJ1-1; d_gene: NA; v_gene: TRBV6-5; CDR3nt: TGTGCCAGCAGTCTACAGGGCTCAAGGGCTGAAGCTTTCTTT; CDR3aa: CASSLQGSRAEAFF
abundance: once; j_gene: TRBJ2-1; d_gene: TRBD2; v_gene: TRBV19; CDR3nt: TGTGCCAGTAGTATAGCGGGGGGGCCCTACAATGAGCAGTTCTTC; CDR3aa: CASSIAGGPYNEQFF
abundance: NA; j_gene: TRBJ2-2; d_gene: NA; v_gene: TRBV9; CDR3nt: TGTGCCAGCAGCGCGGACACGAACACCGGGGAGCTGTTTTTT; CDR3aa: CASSADTNTGELFF
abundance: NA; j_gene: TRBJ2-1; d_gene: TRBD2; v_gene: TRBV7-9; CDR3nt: TGTGCCAGCAGCCCCCTAGCGGGGGCGAATGAGCAGTTCTTC; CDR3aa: CASSPLAGANEQFF
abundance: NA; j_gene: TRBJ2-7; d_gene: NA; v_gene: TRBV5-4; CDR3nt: TGTGCCAGCAGCTTGTGGGACACGGTCGACGAGCAGTACTTC; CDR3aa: CASSLWDTVDEQYF
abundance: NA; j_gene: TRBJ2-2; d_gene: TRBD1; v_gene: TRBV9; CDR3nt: TGTGCCAGCAGCCCCGTTCCGGGACAGGGGGCCCCGAACACCGGGGAGCTGTTTTTT; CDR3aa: CASSPVPGQGAPNTGELFF
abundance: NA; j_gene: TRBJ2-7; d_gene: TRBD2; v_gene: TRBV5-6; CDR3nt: TGTGCCAGCAGCCGGGGGGGGATCTACGAGCAGTACTTC; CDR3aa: CASSRGGIYEQYF
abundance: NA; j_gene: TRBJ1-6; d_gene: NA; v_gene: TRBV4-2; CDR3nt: TGTGCCAGCAGCCAAGACAGTTATTCACCCCTCCACTTT; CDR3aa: CASSQDSYSPLHF
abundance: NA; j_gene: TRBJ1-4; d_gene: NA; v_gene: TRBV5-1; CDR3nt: TGCGCCAGCACTCCAGGGACAACTAATGAAAAACTGTTTTTT; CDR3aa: CASTPGTTNEKLFF
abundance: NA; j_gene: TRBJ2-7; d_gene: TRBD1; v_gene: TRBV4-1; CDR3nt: TGCGCCAGCAGCCAAGACAGCACAGGGGACTACGAGCAGTACTTC; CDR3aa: CASSQDSTGDYEQYF
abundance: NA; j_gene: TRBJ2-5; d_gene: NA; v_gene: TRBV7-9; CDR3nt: TGTGCCAGCAGCCCATCAGTCAGGGTTCAAGAGACCCAGTACTTC; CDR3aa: CASSPSVRVQETQYF
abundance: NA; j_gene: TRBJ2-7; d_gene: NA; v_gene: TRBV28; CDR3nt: TGTGCCAGCAACACCAGGGGTTACGAGCAGTACTTC; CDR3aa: CASNTRGYEQYF
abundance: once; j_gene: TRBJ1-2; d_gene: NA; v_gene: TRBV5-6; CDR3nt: TGTGCCAGCAGCTTGGGCCAGGACTATGGCTACACCTTC; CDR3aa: CASSLGQDYGYTF
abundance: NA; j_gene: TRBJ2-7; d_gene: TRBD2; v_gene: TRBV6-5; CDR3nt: TGTGCCAGCAGTTACGCCTTAGCGGGGGGACGGGAGCAGTACTTC; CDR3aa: CASSYALAGGREQYF
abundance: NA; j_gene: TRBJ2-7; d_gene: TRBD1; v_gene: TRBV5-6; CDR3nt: TGTGCCAGCAGCACGGGACAGGGGGTATACGAGCAGTACTTC; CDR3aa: CASSTGQGVYEQYF
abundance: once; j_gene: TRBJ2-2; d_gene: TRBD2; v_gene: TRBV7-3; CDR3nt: TGTGCCAGCAGCCGACTAGCGGGGGGCACAGGCACCGGGGAGCTGTTTTTT; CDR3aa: CASSRLAGGTGTGELFF
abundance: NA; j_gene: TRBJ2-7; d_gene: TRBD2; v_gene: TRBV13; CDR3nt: TGTGCCAGCAGCTCGAGGACTAGCGGGGTCTACGAGCAGTACTTC; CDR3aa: CASSSRTSGVYEQYF
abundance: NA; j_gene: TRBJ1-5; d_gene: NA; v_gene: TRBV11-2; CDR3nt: TGTGCCAGCAGCTTAGGCACGGGGGGACGGCCCCAGCATTTT; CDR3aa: CASSLGTGGRPQHF
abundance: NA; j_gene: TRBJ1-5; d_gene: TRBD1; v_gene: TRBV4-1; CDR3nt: TGCGCCAGCAGCCAAGGACAGGGGGATAATCAGCCCCAGCATTTT; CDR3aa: CASSQGQGDNQPQHF
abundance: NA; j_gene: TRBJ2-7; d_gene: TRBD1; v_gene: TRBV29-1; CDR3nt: TGCAGCGTCGAAACCGGGACAGGGTATCACTACGAGCAGTACTTC; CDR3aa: CSVETGTGYHYEQYF
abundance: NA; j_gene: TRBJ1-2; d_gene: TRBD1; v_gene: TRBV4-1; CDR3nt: TGCGCCAGCAGCCAACCCGAGTCAGGGGGGTACTATGGCTACACCTTC; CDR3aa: CASSQPESGGYYGYTF
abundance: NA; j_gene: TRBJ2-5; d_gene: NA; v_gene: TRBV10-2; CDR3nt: TGCGCCAGCCTCCCGACGGCCGCCGGGGGTACCCAAGAGACCCAGTACTTC; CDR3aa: CASLPTAAGGTQETQYF
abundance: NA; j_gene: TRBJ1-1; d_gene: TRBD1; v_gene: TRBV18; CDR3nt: TGTGCCAGCTCACAGGGACAGGGGAACACTGAAGCTTTCTTT; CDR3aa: CASSQGQGNTEAFF
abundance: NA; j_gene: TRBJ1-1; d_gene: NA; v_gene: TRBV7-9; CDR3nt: TGTGCCAGCACCCCCCTCCCTGGAGGTGAAGCTTTCTTT; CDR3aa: CASTPLPGGEAFF
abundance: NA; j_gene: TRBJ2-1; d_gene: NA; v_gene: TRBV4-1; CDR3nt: TGCGCCAGCAGCCACATACAGGGACCAAACAATGAGCAGTTCTTC; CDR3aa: CASSHIQGPNNEQFF
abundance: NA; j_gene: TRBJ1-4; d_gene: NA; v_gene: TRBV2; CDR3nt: TGTGCCAGCAGTTTGAACCCCAGGGCTAATGAAAAACTGTTTTTT; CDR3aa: CASSLNPRANEKLFF
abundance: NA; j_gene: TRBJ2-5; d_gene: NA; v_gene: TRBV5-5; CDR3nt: TGTGCCAGCAGCTTGGAGCGGCACCAAGAGACCCAGTACTTC; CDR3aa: CASSLERHQETQYF
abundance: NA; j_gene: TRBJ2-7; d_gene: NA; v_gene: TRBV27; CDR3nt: TGTGCCAGCGGCACCAACTACGAGCAGTACTTC; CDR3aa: CASGTNYEQYF
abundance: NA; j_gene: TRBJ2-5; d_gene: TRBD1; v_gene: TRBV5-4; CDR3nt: TGTGCCAGCACCTGGGGGGACAGGGCGATAGAGACCCAGTACTTC; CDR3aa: CASTWGDRAIETQYF